The rows below give T cell receptor beta chains drawn from one sample of a study of shared clonotypes between healthy human individuals. TCRdb's table, derived via immunoSEQ multiplex PCR, lists solely in-frame clones and lacks some. Among about 990,000 clones listed, approximately 78% were seen once. Sequences were obtained from memory CD4+ T cells from PBMCs. The origin of the receptors is a man aged 18 to 29 in good health. Some clones in this sample may be carry-over from other donors' samples. The CDR3 runs from the conserved cysteine through the conserved F or W. The D gene is left open where the match is weak. Size is omitted from some rows. Given values are once, few, many or a class for expanded clones.

abundance	v_gene	d_gene	j_gene	CDR3nt	CDR3aa
NA	TRBV30	NA	TRBJ1-2	TGTGCCTGGAGTGTTACAGCTAACTATGGCTACACCTTC	CAWSVTANYGYTF
NA	TRBV18	NA	TRBJ2-3	TGTGCCAGCTCACCAAGGGCAGATCACACAGATACGCAGTATTTT	CASSPRADHTDTQYF
NA	TRBV19	NA	TRBJ2-3	TGTGCCAGTAGTATGACAAGGGCTCGCCGGGATACGCAGTATTTT	CASSMTRARRDTQYF
NA	TRBV28	TRBD2	TRBJ2-1	TGTGCCAGCGGGACTAGTCTGCCTGAGCAGTTCTTC	CASGTSLPEQFF
NA	TRBV15	NA	TRBJ1-3	TGTGCCACCAGCAGGGGAGGGGTGTCTGGAAACACCATATATTTT	CATSRGGVSGNTIYF
NA	TRBV11-2	TRBD1	TRBJ2-7	TGTGCCAGCAGCTGGAAACTTCCGGGACAGGGGGCCTACGAGCAGTACTTC	CASSWKLPGQGAYEQYF
NA	TRBV5-1	TRBD1	TRBJ1-2	TGCGCCAGCAGCAGGGTACAGGGGGACTATGGCTACACCTTC	CASSRVQGDYGYTF
NA	TRBV18	NA	TRBJ1-3	TGTGCCAGCTCAAATAGCTTAGAATCGGCTGGAAACACCATATATTTT	CASSNSLESAGNTIYF
NA	TRBV6-1	NA	TRBJ2-7	TGTGCCAGCAGTGTGGGCACGAACTACGAGCAGTACTTC	CASSVGTNYEQYF
NA	TRBV4-1	TRBD1	TRBJ2-5	TGCGCCAGCAGGTTGACAGGGGAGGAGACCCAGTACTTC	CASRLTGEETQYF
NA	TRBV5-4	TRBD1	TRBJ2-7	TGTGCCAGCAGCTCACAGGGGGCGACCTCCTACGAGCAGTACTTC	CASSSQGATSYEQYF
NA	TRBV2	TRBD1	TRBJ1-1	TGTGCCAGCGGGGGGACAGGGAACACTGAAGCTTTCTTT	CASGGTGNTEAFF
many	TRBV5-6	TRBD2	TRBJ2-1	TGTGCCAGCAGCAACGGGACTAGCGGGAGGTTTTTCGAACACGGTGAGCAGTTCTTC	CASSNGTSGRFFEHGEQFF
NA	TRBV5-4	TRBD2	TRBJ2-7	TGTGCCAGCAGCTTGGCGACGTTAGCGGGCTTGAACGAGCAGTACTTC	CASSLATLAGLNEQYF
once	TRBV11-2	NA	TRBJ2-3	TGTGCCAGCAGCTTACCCCTTTGGGGGAGCACAGATACGCAGTATTTT	CASSLPLWGSTDTQYF
once	TRBV29-1	TRBD1	TRBJ1-5	TGCAGCGCGGGGGACAGGGCGAATCAGCCCCAGCATTTT	CSAGDRANQPQHF
NA	TRBV2	NA	TRBJ1-3	TGTGCCAGCAGTGATGGTCGCTCTGGAAACACCATATATTTT	CASSDGRSGNTIYF
NA	TRBV6-5	NA	TRBJ1-4	TGTGCCAGCAGTTTACGGGCAGCACTTAATGAAAAACTGTTTTTT	CASSLRAALNEKLFF
NA	TRBV6-5	TRBD1	TRBJ2-2	TGTGCCAGCAGTTACGGGACAGGAGGTGCCGGGGAGCTGTTTTTT	CASSYGTGGAGELFF
NA	TRBV30	NA	TRBJ1-1	TGTGCCTGGAGTGGTCTAGGGTCAGGAGCTTTCTTT	CAWSGLGSGAFF
few	TRBV11-3	TRBD2	TRBJ2-1	TGTGCCAGCAGCTTAGGATGGGCTAGCGGGTACTCTAAGGATGAGCAGTTCTTC	CASSLGWASGYSKDEQFF
few	TRBV5-1	NA	TRBJ1-1	TGCGCCAGCAGCTTTCGACGGAACACTGAAGCTTTCTTT	CASSFRRNTEAFF
NA	TRBV7-8	NA	TRBJ1-5	TGTGCCAGCAGCTTAGGACAGGTGAGCAATCAGCCCCAGCATTTT	CASSLGQVSNQPQHF
many	TRBV2	NA	TRBJ1-1	TGTGCCAGCAGTGATTTGGGGGCGGACACTGAAGCTTTCTTT	CASSDLGADTEAFF
NA	TRBV2	NA	TRBJ2-7	TGTGCCAGCAGTGAAGATCGCCGGCACGTCGGGCACGAGCAGTACTTC	CASSEDRRHVGHEQYF
NA	TRBV10-3	TRBD1	TRBJ2-7	TGTGCCACCGCCACCGGGACAGGGGCCTACGAGCAGTACTTC	CATATGTGAYEQYF
NA	TRBV5-1	TRBD2	TRBJ2-3	TGCGCCAGCAGCTTGCCAGCGGGAGGTGCCACAGATACGCAGTATTTT	CASSLPAGGATDTQYF
NA	TRBV4-1	TRBD1	TRBJ1-2	TGCGCCAGCAGCCAAGATCCCAGGGGGCTAGGCTTCATCTATGGCTACACCTTC	CASSQDPRGLGFIYGYTF
NA	TRBV27	TRBD1	TRBJ1-1	TGTGCCAGCAGTTTAGGGCAGGGGGCCAGAGCTTTCTTT	CASSLGQGARAFF
NA	TRBV28	TRBD2	TRBJ2-5	TGTGCCAGCAGTTTGGGGGGGTTAGGGGAGACCCAGTACTTC	CASSLGGLGETQYF
NA	TRBV2	NA	TRBJ2-1	TGTGCCAGCAGTGAACAGGGTGGCAACAATGAGCAGTTCTTC	CASSEQGGNNEQFF
NA	TRBV5-4	TRBD1	TRBJ1-1	TGTGCCAGCAGCCGACGGGACAGTCTGTACACTGAAGCTTTCTTT	CASSRRDSLYTEAFF
NA	TRBV10-3	TRBD1	TRBJ1-5	TGTGCCATCAGTCCCACAGGGGGCGCGGGTCAGCCCCAGCATTTT	CAISPTGGAGQPQHF
once	TRBV11-2	NA	TRBJ1-1	TGTGCCAGCAGCCCAGGACGGTCGTGGAACACTGAAGCTTTCTTT	CASSPGRSWNTEAFF
NA	TRBV4-3	NA	TRBJ2-7	TGCGCCAGCAGCCAAGATTTGGCAGCCCAGGGGCAGTACTTC	CASSQDLAAQGQYF
NA	TRBV28	NA	TRBJ2-2	TGTGCCAGCAGTTCGGGACTAACCAACAGGGGCGGGGAGCTGTTTTTT	CASSSGLTNRGGELFF
once	TRBV28	NA	TRBJ1-1	TGTGCCAGCAGTTTAGGTGGGGACACTGAAGCTTTCTTT	CASSLGGDTEAFF
NA	TRBV10-2	TRBD1	TRBJ1-2	TGCGCCAGCGATTTGGGACAGGGTCTACTATCAGGTGGCTACACCTTC	CASDLGQGLLSGGYTF
many	TRBV4-1	TRBD1	TRBJ2-4	TGCGCCAGCAGTTCCGCCGGGGACAGCGTAGCCAAAAACATTCAGTACTTC	CASSSAGDSVAKNIQYF
NA	TRBV2	TRBD1	TRBJ1-3	TGTGCCAGCAGTGGGGACAGAACTGGAAACACCATATATTTT	CASSGDRTGNTIYF
NA	TRBV28	TRBD2	TRBJ2-3	TGTGCCAGCAGTTTTAGCGGGTCTAGCACAGATACGCAGTATTTT	CASSFSGSSTDTQYF
once	TRBV6-1	NA	TRBJ1-1	TGTGCCAGCAGTGGAGGGGTCAGGGCCAGGGGATGGACTGAAGCTTTCTTT	CASSGGVRARGWTEAFF
NA	TRBV7-9	TRBD2	TRBJ2-4	TGTGCCAGCAGCCCTTTACTAGCGGGGGCAGCCAAAAACATTCAGTACTTC	CASSPLLAGAAKNIQYF
NA	TRBV7-2	NA	TRBJ1-4	TGTGCCAGCAGCTTATCGGGGGTGAGGGGTGAAAAACTGTTTTTT	CASSLSGVRGEKLFF
NA	TRBV5-1	NA	TRBJ1-4	TGCGCCAGCAGCTTGCTACAGACTAATGAAAAACTGTTTTTT	CASSLLQTNEKLFF
once	TRBV30	NA	TRBJ1-2	TGTGCCTGGAGCACAGGGTTTCAGGATGGCTACACCTTC	CAWSTGFQDGYTF
NA	TRBV7-9	NA	TRBJ2-3	TGTGCCAGCAGCTCCCCCGCTGGAGGGAATTTT	CASSSPAGGNF
many	TRBV10-3	TRBD1	TRBJ1-2	TGTGCCATCAGTGGGAAGGACAGGGCGCAGGGCTACACCTTC	CAISGKDRAQGYTF
NA	TRBV28	NA	TRBJ1-4	TGTGCCAGCATGGGAAGGAATGAAAAACTGTTTTTT	CASMGRNEKLFF
NA	TRBV28	NA	TRBJ1-2	TGTGCCAGCGGGGGCGTCAGCGTCCGGGGCTATGGCTACACCTTC	CASGGVSVRGYGYTF
NA	TRBV6-5	NA	TRBJ2-6	TGTGCCGCTCAGGGGTCCTCTGGGGCCAACGTCCTGACTTTC	CAAQGSSGANVLTF
NA	TRBV10-3	NA	TRBJ1-3	TGTGCCATCAATACCGGTGGAAACACCATATATTTT	CAINTGGNTIYF
NA	TRBV28	NA	TRBJ1-2	TGTGCCAGCACCTCCGCAGGGCAGGGTTTAAACTATGGCTACACCTTC	CASTSAGQGLNYGYTF
NA	TRBV4-1	TRBD2	TRBJ2-5	TGCGCCAGCAGCCAAGAGAGCGGGGGAGGGACCCAGTACTTC	CASSQESGGGTQYF
once	TRBV11-2	TRBD1	TRBJ1-4	TGTGCCAGCAGCGCACAGGGGGCGGGGGAAAAACTGTTTTTT	CASSAQGAGEKLFF
NA	TRBV7-3	TRBD1	TRBJ1-2	TGTGCCAGCAGCTTAAACCCGGGACAGGGTTCAGGCTACACCTTC	CASSLNPGQGSGYTF
NA	TRBV2	NA	TRBJ2-3	TGTGCCAGCACAAGGGAGGTCTTTGTTCAGTATTTT	CASTREVFVQYF
NA	TRBV15	NA	TRBJ1-1	TGTGCCACCAGCAAAGGGGCGAACACTGAAGCTTTCTTT	CATSKGANTEAFF
NA	TRBV27	NA	TRBJ2-7	TGTGCCAGCAGTCCCTTAAGCTCCTACGAGCAGTACTTC	CASSPLSSYEQYF